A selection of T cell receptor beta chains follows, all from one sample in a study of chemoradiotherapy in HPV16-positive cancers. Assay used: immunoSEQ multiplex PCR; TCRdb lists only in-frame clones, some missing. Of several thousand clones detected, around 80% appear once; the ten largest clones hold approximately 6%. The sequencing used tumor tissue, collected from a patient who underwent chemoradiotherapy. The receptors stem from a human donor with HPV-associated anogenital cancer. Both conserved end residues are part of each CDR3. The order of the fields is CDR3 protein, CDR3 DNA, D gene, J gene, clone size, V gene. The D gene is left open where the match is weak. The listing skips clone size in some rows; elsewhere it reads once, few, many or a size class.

CASSVFSGTVANTGELFF | TGTGCCAGCAGCGTTTTCTCCGGGACTGTAGCGAACACCGGGGAGCTGTTTTTT | . | TRBJ2-2 | . | TRBV9
CASSLGFYEQFF | TGTGCCAGCAGCTTAGGATTCTATGAGCAGTTCTTC | . | TRBJ2-1 | . | TRBV7-2
CASSSQGSPLHF | TGTGCCAGCAGTTCACAGGGATCACCCCTCCACTTT | . | TRBJ1-6 | . | TRBV6-1
CASSLAGRNGYTF | TGTGCCAGCAGTTTAGCGGGACGAAATGGCTACACCTTC | . | TRBJ1-2 | . | TRBV28
CASSLLGQLQETQYF | TGTGCCAGCAGTTTACTCGGACAGCTACAAGAGACCCAGTACTTC | . | TRBJ2-5 | . | TRBV28
CASSWGGRAQYEQYF | TGTGCCAGCAGTTGGGGGGGGCGGGCCCAGTACGAGCAGTACTTC | . | TRBJ2-7 | few | TRBV27
CASSLGPSGEQYF | TGTGCCAGCAGCCTTGGCCCCTCGGGCGAGCAGTACTTC | . | TRBJ2-7 | . | TRBV14
CASMEAGPRGGYTF | TGTGCCAGCATGGAAGCTGGCCCTAGAGGAGGCTACACCTTC | . | TRBJ1-2 | . | TRBV28
CASSSPTGKAFF | TGTGCCAGCAGTTCCCCGACAGGGAAAGCTTTCTTT | TRBD1 | TRBJ1-1 | once | TRBV6-5
CAWSVGGQETQYF | TGTGCCTGGAGTGTTGGGGGGCAAGAGACCCAGTACTTC | . | TRBJ2-5 | . | TRBV30
CASSLRSGGGDTQYF | TGTGCCAGCAGCTTGAGGAGCGGGGGCGGAGATACGCAGTATTTT | TRBD2 | TRBJ2-3 | once | TRBV11-3
CASHHGGASGELFF | TGTGCCAGCCACCACGGAGGGGCGTCCGGGGAGCTGTTTTTT | . | TRBJ2-2 | . | TRBV27
CASSDRAEGTDTQYF | TGTGCCAGCAGTGACCGTGCAGAGGGCACAGATACGCAGTATTTT | . | TRBJ2-3 | once | TRBV6-4
CASSGGQGSNQPQHF | TGTGCCAGCAGTGGGGGACAGGGGAGCAATCAGCCCCAGCATTTT | TRBD1 | TRBJ1-5 | . | TRBV6-1
CASSEAYGVPETQYF | TGTGCCAGCAGTGAAGCCTATGGGGTTCCGGAGACCCAGTACTTC | . | TRBJ2-5 | . | TRBV6-1
CASSVQGLMEAFF | TGTGCCAGTAGTGTACAGGGGTTGATGGAAGCTTTCTTT | TRBD1 | TRBJ1-1 | few | TRBV19
CASRPDTNYGYTF | TGTGCCAGCAGGCCAGATACTAACTATGGCTACACCTTC | . | TRBJ1-2 | . | TRBV2
CASSLTGFAVQPQHF | TGTGCCAGCAGCCTTACAGGGTTTGCGGTTCAGCCCCAGCATTTT | . | TRBJ1-5 | . | TRBV28
CASSPPARVGNTIYF | TGTGCCAGCTCACCACCCGCCAGGGTCGGAAACACCATATATTTT | . | TRBJ1-3 | . | TRBV18
CAWNRGTGGVKLFF | TGTGCCTGGAATCGCGGGACAGGAGGAGTAAAACTGTTTTTT | TRBD1 | TRBJ1-4 | once | TRBV30
CASSEGPRVNTEAFF | TGTGCCAGCAGTGAGGGACCCCGAGTGAACACTGAAGCTTTCTTT | . | TRBJ1-1 | few | TRBV25-1
CASSLGGLYGYTF | TGTGCCAGCAGTTTAGGGGGCCTCTATGGCTACACCTTC | . | TRBJ1-2 | . | TRBV28